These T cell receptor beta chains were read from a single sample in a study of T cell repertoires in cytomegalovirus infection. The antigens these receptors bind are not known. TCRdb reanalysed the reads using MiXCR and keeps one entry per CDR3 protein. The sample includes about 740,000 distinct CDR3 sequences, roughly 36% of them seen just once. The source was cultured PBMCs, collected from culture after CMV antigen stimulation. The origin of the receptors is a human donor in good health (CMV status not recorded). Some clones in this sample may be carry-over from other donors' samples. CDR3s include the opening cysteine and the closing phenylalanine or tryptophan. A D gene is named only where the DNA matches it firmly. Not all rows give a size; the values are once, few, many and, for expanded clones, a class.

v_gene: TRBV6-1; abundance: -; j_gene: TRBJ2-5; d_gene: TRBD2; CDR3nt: TGTGCCAGCAGTGTACCAGGTTATTTTCGGTCGGGGGGGGAGACCCAGTACTTC; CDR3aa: CASSVPGYFRSGGETQYF
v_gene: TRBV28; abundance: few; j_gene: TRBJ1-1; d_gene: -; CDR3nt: TGTGCCAGCAGCGCCAGGGTTGAAGCTTTCTTT; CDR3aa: CASSARVEAFF
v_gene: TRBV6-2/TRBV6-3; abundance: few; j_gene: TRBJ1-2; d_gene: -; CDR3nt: TGTGCCAGCAGACCAACGTGGGGGGACGGTGGCTACACCTTC; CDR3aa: CASRPTWGDGGYTF
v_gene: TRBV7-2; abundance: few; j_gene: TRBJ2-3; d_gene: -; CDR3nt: TGTGCCAGCAGCTTACGGGCCCTCGGCCCAGATACGCAGTATTTT; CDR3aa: CASSLRALGPDTQYF
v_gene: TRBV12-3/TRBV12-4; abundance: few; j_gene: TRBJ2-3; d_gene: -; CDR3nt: TGTGCCAGCAACGCACGGGGCGCAGATACGCAGTATTTT; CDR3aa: CASNARGADTQYF
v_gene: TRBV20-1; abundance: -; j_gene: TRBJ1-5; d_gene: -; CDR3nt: TGCAGTGCTATAGTAAAAGGGAATCAGCCCCAGCATTTT; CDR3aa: CSAIVKGNQPQHF
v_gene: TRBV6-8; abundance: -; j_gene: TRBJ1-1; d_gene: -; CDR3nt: TGTGCCAGCAGTTACTCTTTTCAGGTAACTGAAGCTTTCTTT; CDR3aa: CASSYSFQVTEAFF
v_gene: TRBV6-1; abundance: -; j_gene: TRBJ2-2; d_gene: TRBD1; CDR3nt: TGTGCCAGCAGCACGCGACCCACAGGGGTCAGGGAGCTGTTTTTT; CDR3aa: CASSTRPTGVRELFF
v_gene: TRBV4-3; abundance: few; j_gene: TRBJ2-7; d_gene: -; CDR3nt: TGCGCCAGCAGCCAAGCCGACCGCTACGAGCAGTACTTC; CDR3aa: CASSQADRYEQYF
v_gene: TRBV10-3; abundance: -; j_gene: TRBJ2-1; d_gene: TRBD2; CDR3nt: TGTGCCATCAGTGGAATTTCGACTAGCGGGCTCAGTGACTCCTACAATGAGCAGTTCTTC; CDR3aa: CAISGISTSGLSDSYNEQFF
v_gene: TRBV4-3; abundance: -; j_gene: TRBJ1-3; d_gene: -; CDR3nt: TGCGCCAGCAGCTTCACCCGCTCTGGAAACACCATATATTTT; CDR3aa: CASSFTRSGNTIYF
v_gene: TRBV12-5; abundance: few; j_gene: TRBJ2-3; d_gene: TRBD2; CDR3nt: TGTGCTAGTGGTTCGTGGACTAGCGGGGGGATAACTACGCAGTATTTT; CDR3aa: CASGSWTSGGITTQYF
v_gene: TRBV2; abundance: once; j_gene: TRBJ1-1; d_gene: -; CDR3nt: TGTGCCAGCAGTCTCAAGTGGTTTGGGGGAAAGGCTGAAGCTTTCTTT; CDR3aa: CASSLKWFGGKAEAFF
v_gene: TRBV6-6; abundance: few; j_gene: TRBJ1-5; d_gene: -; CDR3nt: TGTGCCAGCAGGAACGGGGGAAGCAATCAGCCCCAGCATTTT; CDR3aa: CASRNGGSNQPQHF
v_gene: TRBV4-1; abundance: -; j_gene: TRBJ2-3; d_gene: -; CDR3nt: TGCGCCAGCAGCCGTGGTCAGCTCACAGATACGCAGTATTTT; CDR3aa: CASSRGQLTDTQYF
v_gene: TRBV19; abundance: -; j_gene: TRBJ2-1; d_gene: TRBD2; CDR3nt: TGTGCCAGTAGTATGGGGCGGGGGTACAATGAGCAGTTCTTC; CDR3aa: CASSMGRGYNEQFF
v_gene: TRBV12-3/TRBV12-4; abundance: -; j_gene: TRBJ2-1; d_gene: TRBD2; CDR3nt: TGTGCCAGCAAAGCGGGAGGGTACAATGAGCAGTTCTTC; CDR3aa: CASKAGGYNEQFF
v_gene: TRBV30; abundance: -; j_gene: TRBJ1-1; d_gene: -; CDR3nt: TGTGCCTGGAGTCCGATACACCCTGAAGCTTTCTTT; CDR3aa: CAWSPIHPEAFF
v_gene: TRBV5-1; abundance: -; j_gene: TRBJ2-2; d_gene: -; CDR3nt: TGCGCCAGCAGCTTGGTAGAGCAGGACACCGGGGAGCTGTTTTTT; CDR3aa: CASSLVEQDTGELFF
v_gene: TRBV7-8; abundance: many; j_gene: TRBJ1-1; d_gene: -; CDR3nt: TGTGCCAGCAGCTTAGAGCCTGACAGATGGAATGATGAAGCTTTCTTT; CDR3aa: CASSLEPDRWNDEAFF
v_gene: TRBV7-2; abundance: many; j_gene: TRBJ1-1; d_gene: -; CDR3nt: TGTGCCAGCACCTCGCACAGGGATTCCACTGAAGCTTTCTTT; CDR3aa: CASTSHRDSTEAFF
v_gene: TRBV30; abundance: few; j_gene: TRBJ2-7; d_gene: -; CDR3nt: TGTGCCTGGTCGCTTTATAGCTCCTACGAGCAGTACTTC; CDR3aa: CAWSLYSSYEQYF
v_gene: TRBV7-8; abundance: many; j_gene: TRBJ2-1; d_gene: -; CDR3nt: TGTGCCAGCAGCTCCCCCGCGGTTGAGCAGTTCTTC; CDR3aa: CASSSPAVEQFF
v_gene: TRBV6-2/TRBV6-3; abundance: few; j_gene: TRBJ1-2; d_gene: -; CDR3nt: TGTGCCAGCAGCGAGTTAAACTATGGCTACACCTTC; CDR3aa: CASSELNYGYTF
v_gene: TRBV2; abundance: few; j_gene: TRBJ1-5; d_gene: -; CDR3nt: TGTGCCAGCACCCGTCAGCAGCGGGTTTATCAGCCCCAGCATTTT; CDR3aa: CASTRQQRVYQPQHF
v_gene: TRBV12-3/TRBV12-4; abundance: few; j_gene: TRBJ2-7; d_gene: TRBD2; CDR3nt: TGTGCCAGCAGTTCCCGACTAGCGGGAGTACACGAGCAGTACTTC; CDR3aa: CASSSRLAGVHEQYF
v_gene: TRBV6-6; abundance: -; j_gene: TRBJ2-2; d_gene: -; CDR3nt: TGTGCCAGCACCCTTCGTCGAGACGCGAACACCGGGGAGCTGTTTTTT; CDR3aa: CASTLRRDANTGELFF
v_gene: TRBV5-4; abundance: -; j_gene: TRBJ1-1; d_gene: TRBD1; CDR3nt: TGTGCCAGCAGCTTGGGTGGACAGGGGGCTATGGACACTGAAGCTTTCTTT; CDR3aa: CASSLGGQGAMDTEAFF
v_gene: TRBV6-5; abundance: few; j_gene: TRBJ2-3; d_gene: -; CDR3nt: TGTGCCAGCAGTTACTCGGGACTGGCAGGCACAGATACGCAGTATTTT; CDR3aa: CASSYSGLAGTDTQYF
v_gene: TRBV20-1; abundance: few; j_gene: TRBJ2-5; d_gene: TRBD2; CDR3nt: TGCAGTGCTAGAATGCCCGGGACTAGCGGAGAGACCCAGTACTTC; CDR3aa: CSARMPGTSGETQYF
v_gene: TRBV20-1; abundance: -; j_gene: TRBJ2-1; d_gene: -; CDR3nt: TGCAGTGCTAGAGATCCCACGCCGGGGGCATACAATGAGCAGTTCTTC; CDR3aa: CSARDPTPGAYNEQFF
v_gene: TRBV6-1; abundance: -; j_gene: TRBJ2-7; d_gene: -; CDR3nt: TGTGCCAGCAGTGAAGGGAGCACCTACGAGCAGTACTTC; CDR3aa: CASSEGSTYEQYF
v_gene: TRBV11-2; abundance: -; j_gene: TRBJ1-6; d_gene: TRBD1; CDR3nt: TGTGCCAGCAGCTTAGTATGGGACAGAAATTCACCCCTCCACTTT; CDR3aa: CASSLVWDRNSPLHF
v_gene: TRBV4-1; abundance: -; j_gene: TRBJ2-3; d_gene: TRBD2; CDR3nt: TGCGCCAGCAGCCAAGACCTACTAGCGGGGGGGCTGTGGAGCACAGATACGCAGTATTTT; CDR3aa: CASSQDLLAGGLWSTDTQYF
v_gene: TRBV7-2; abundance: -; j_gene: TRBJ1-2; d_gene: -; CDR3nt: TGTGCCAGCAGCTTTGGGACACCTGTGTCTGGCTACACCTTC; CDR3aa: CASSFGTPVSGYTF